The 16 T cell receptor beta chains reported below all come from one sample, sequenced in a study of T cells in Graves' hyperthyroidism and ophthalmopathy (dated by TCRdb to between 2019 and 2020). Libraries came from multiplex PCR. Sequencing was carried out with an Illumina HiSeq 2000. TCR beta CDR3 regions were amplified from RNA transcripts. A first-round RT-PCR of the TCR CDR3 used the HTBI primer set with the Qiagen OneStep RT-PCR kit. TCRdb trimmed public reads at Q25 via fastp, called clones via MiXCR and kept in-frame beta chains. CDR3 protein duplicates are merged, each entry listing the most common genes and DNA. A total of under 250,000 distinct CDR3 sequences appear in this sample, roughly a sixth of them only once. Of the sample, roughly 55% falls within the top ten clones. Sequenced input: blood. Every receptor here comes from a woman aged 45-65 years with Graves' hyperthyroidism.

About this clonotype: A much more abundant neighbour one base away suggests this may be a read error. V is TRBV9 and J is TRBJ2-1, with D possibly matching TRBD2 (5 bases). CDR3 length equals 16 residues. The germline V and J ends were trimmed by 5 bases and 2 bases, with 17 bases remaining between them. Germline V gene sequence: CDR1 SGDLS, CDR2 YYNGEE. CDR3 amino acids: CASSREGISPYNEQFF. The CDR3 DNA is TGTGCCAGCAGTAGAGAGGGAATTTCCCCCTACAATGAGCAGTTCTTC.

This clonotype was detected ten times or more. The rearrangement uses TRBV5-1 and TRBJ2-5; 12 nucleotides agree with TRBD2. Trimming at V came to 4 bases and at J to 2 bases, leaving 6 bases not matched to a gene. The CDR3 runs 16 residues. Germline CDR1 reads SGHRS; CDR2 reads YFSETQ. CDR3 DNA: TGCGCCAGCAGCAGCGGACTAGCGGGACTTCAAGAGACCCAGTACTTC. It yields the protein CASSSGLAGLQETQYF.

This clonotype has ten or more counts. The chain employs TRBV5-1 and TRBJ2-7; 10 bases line up with TRBD1. The CDR3 extends over 15 amino acids. The germline V gene has CDR1 SGHRS and CDR2 YFSETQ. The V and J ends lost 1 base and 3 bases, in that order; junction bases with no gene match: 4. CDR3 nucleotides: TGCGCCAGCAGCTTGACCGGGACAGGGGACTACGAGCAGTACTTC. Translating gives CASSLTGTGDYEQYF.

Regarding this clonotype: Being one base from a much bigger clone, this may be a read error. The chain employs TRBV7-3 and TRBJ2-7, with 11 bases aligning to TRBD1. Germline-derived CDR1 and CDR2 are SGHTA and FQGTGA. CDR3 length equals 18 residues. CDR3 amino acids: CASSFADRGLSSSHEQYF. For the CDR3, the DNA is TGTGCCAGCAGCTTCGCGGACAGGGGGCTGTCTTCCTCCCACGAGCAGTACTTC.

Remarks on this clonotype: A read error may explain this, as a much larger clone is one base away. This sequence joins TRBV7-9 and TRBJ2-7, with TRBD1 matching over 7 bases. The J call is in doubt because the DNA end fits TRBJ2-1 better. The CDR3 covers 14 residues. Germline assignment: CDR1 SEHNR and CDR2 FQNEAQ (reference sequence). The CDR3 is CASSLQDRVYEQFF. The CDR3 DNA reads as TGTGCCAGCAGCCTGCAAGACAGGGTCTACGAGCAGTTCTTC.

This clonotype was recorded at least ten times. This rearrangement joins TRBV28 to TRBJ1-3, with a tentative D call TRBD1 (5 bases). The CDR3 contains 15 residues. The V and J ends lost 4 bases and 4 bases respectively, with 14 bases between them. Germline values: CDR1 MDHEN, CDR2 SYDVKM. CDR3 in DNA: TGTGCCAGCAGTTCGCTTGACAGTGCCGGAAACACCATATATTTT. As protein: CASSSLDSAGNTIYF. The full variable domain, with the rest looked up from reference TRBV28 and TRBJ1-3, is DVKVTQSSRYLVKRTGEKVFLECVQDMDHENMFWYRQDPGLGLRLIYFSYDVKMKEKGDIPEGYSVSREKKERFSLILESASTNQTSMYLCASSSLDSAGNTIYFGEGSWLTVV.

The chain joins TRBV2 to TRBJ2-3, with TRBD2 matching over 10 bases. Germline assignment: CDR1 SNHLY and CDR2 FYNNEI. The CDR3 totals 13 residues. Trimming took 6 bases from V and 4 from J; bases not matched to a gene: 1. DNA of the CDR3: TGTGCCAGCAGGGGGACTAGCGCAGATACGCAGTATTTT. Protein product: CASRGTSADTQYF.

V gene TRBV12-3 or TRBV12-4 combines with J gene TRBJ2-5; 9 bases align to TRBD2. The CDR3 spans 16 residues. V gave up 6 bases and J gave up 1 base; unmatched junction bases: 9. The CDR3 region is CASSSWLAGIQETQYF. In nucleotides, the CDR3 is TGTGCCAGCAGCTCTTGGCTAGCGGGGATCCAAGAGACCCAGTACTTC.

The count of this clonotype is one. The CDR3 loop is CASSPLNLAGYEQYF. For the CDR3, the DNA is TGTGCCAGCTCACCTCTCAACCTAGCGGGCTACGAGCAGTACTTC. V and J are TRBV18 and TRBJ2-7; 8 positions match TRBD2. This CDR3 comprises 15 residues. CDR1 and CDR2 (germline): KGHSH, LQKENI. J gave up 3 bases and V 3 bases, and 7 bases lay outside the gene matches.

This clonotype was observed at least ten times. This sequence joins TRBV28 and TRBJ1-5; D uncertain. CDR1 is MDHEN, CDR2 SYDVKM, per germline. This CDR3 spans 13 amino acids. Trimming removed 2 bases at V and 11 bases at J, with 13 bases between. The CDR3 DNA reads TGTGCCAGCAGTTTAACAGTTTTTATGACCCAGCATTTT. Translating gives CASSLTVFMTQHF.

This clonotype was counted at least ten times. The rearrangement joins TRBV28 to TRBJ2-1; D tentatively reads TRBD1 or TRBD2 (5 bases each). Germline V gene lookup returns CDR1 MDHEN and CDR2 SYDVKM. Trimming stripped 6 bases from V and 5 bases from J, with 20 bases between. This CDR3 has 16 residues. The DNA for the CDR3 is TGTGCCAGCAGCCCGGTAGTTACGGGGCGTAACAATGAGCAGTTCTTC. Amino acids: CASSPVVTGRNNEQFF.

The rearrangement links TRBV12-3 or TRBV12-4 to TRBJ1-5; TRBD1 aligns across 7 bases. V gave up 5 bases and J gave up 3 bases; unmatched junction bases: 7. This CDR3 contains 15 residues. The CDR3 nucleotides read TGTGCCAGCAGTGGGACAGAGACGATCAATCAGCCCCAGCATTTT. Protein sequence: CASSGTETINQPQHF.

This clonotype was recorded many times. J is TRBJ2-2 and V is TRBV7-9; D perhaps matches TRBD2 (5 bases). Germline lookup yields CDR1 SEHNR and CDR2 FQNEAQ (reference sequence). This CDR3 comprises 15 residues. Trimming left V 8 bases short and J 0 bases short, with 13 bases between. CDR3: CASPAGRANTGELFF. CDR3 DNA: TGTGCCAGCCCCGCGGGCCGGGCGAACACCGGGGAGCTGTTTTTT.

This clonotype was seen ten or more times. The chain combines TRBV5-5 with TRBJ1-6; D gene unclear. Germline V gene data show CDR1 as SGHKS and CDR2 as YYEKEE (reference sequence). The CDR3 extends over 16 amino acids. Trimming pared 9 bases from V and 2 bases from J, leaving 18 bases between. CDR3 in amino acids: CATRWALSTYNSPLHF. The CDR3, as DNA: TGTGCCACCCGATGGGCCCTGTCGACCTATAATTCACCCCTCCACTTT.

In this sample, this clonotype turned up many times. The gene calls are TRBV5-1 and TRBJ1-2; D call uncertain. V lost 3 bases, J lost 4 bases, and 19 bases lay in between. The CDR3 extends over 16 amino acids. Germline V gives CDR1 SGHRS, CDR2 YFSETQ. The CDR3 DNA follows: TGCGCCAGCAGCTCCCGCCGTGAAACGCCCGCCTATGGCTACACCTTC. Amino acid sequence: CASSSRRETPAYGYTF.

Notes on this clonotype: One end of the junction fails to match germline, which may point to a read error. This sequence joins TRBV20-1 and TRBJ1-3; D is ambiguous. CDR3 length equals 14 residues. The germline V gene encodes CDR1 DFQATT and CDR2 SNEGSKA (reference sequence). The CDR3 DNA reads TGCAGTGCACCAGCAGGCCCTCTTGGAGACACCATATATTTT. Translating it yields CSAPAGPLGDTIYF.